This T cell receptor (beta chain) comes out of a study of response to subunit inactivated influenza vaccine. Germline V lookup: CDR1 SGHRS, CDR2 YFSETQ. This CDR3 is built from 15 residues. Trimming took off 0 bases at V and 5 bases at J, with 14 bases between the two ends. TCRdb re-called the RT-PCR reads with MiXCR, one entry per CDR3 protein. Of hundreds of thousands of distinct CDR3 sequences in the sample, less than 20% were seen once. The source was PBMCs from blood, collected roughly 5 days after vaccination. The receptor was derived from a middle-aged man who received an inactivated influenza vaccine. The chain combines TRBV5-1 with TRBJ2-5; D may be TRBD1 or TRBD2 (6 bases each). CDR3 DNA sequence: TGCGCCAGCAGCTTGGCGGGGGCGGGGATTGAGACCCAGTACTTC. This gives the protein CASSLAGAGIETQYF.